One sample yielded the 10 T cell receptor beta chains listed below, sequenced in a study of early T cells in non-severe SARS-CoV-2 infection (dated by TCRdb to about 2021). Library method: 5' RACE. The sequencer was a NextSeq 500. The public reads were quality trimmed at Q25 with fastp and then assembled into clones with MiXCR by TCRdb, keeping productive beta chains. Each entry merges the rows of one CDR3 protein and shows their most common DNA and genes. The sample profile shows 70,000 or so distinct CDR3 sequences; roughly 4.5% of them were found once. The leading ten clones occupy roughly 3.4% of the sample. The material was whole blood, obtained at baseline. Receptors were obtained from an adult who was a healthcare worker with PCR-confirmed SARS-CoV-2 infection or an uninfected control (not recorded which). The donor label of this sample is uncertain.

This clonotype was observed at least ten times. The chain has TRBV20-1 and TRBJ1-3; D might be TRBD1 (6 bases). The ends were cut back, 3 bases at V and 1 base at J, with 10 bases in the middle. The length of the CDR3 is 14 residues. The V gene's germline CDR1 is DFQATT and CDR2 SNEGSKA (reference sequence). As DNA, the CDR3 is TGCAGTGCTAGGCCAGGGGTTTCTGGAAACACCATATATTTT. Its translation is CSARPGVSGNTIYF.

V is TRBV29-1 and J is TRBJ1-1, with TRBD1 matching 8 bases. This CDR3 contains 11 residues. Germline-derived CDR1 and CDR2 are SQVTM and ANQGSEA. The CDR3 here is CGCRDRLVAFF. CDR3 sequence (DNA): TGCGGCTGCCGGGACAGGCTCGTAGCTTTCTTT. Drawing the rest from reference TRBV29-1 and TRBJ1-1, the complete variable domain is SAVISQKPSRDICQRGTSLTIQCQVDSQVTMMFWYRQQPGQSLTLIATANQGSEATYESGFVIDKFPISRPNLTFSTLTVSNMSPEDSSIYLCGCRDRLVAFFGQGTRLTVV.

This clonotype was picked up many times. The V and J genes are TRBV7-2 and TRBJ1-5; TRBD1 matches 7 bases. The junction had 9 bases not matched to a gene; V was cut back by 3 bases and J by 4 bases. This CDR3 is 16 amino acids long. Germline CDR1 and CDR2: SGHTA and FQGNSA. The CDR3 is CASSLQPGQLNQPQHF. CDR3 coding DNA: TGTGCCAGCAGCTTGCAACCGGGACAGCTGAATCAGCCCCAGCATTTT.

This clonotype was counted between two and nine times. The chain recombines TRBV7-3 with TRBJ2-2; D gene ambiguous. CDR1 SGHTA and CDR2 FQGTGA come from the germline V gene. V lost 2 bases to trimming and J lost 4 bases, with 11 bases between them. CDR3 length: 15 residues. The CDR3 protein is CASSLGVGRTGELFF. As DNA, the CDR3 is TGTGCCAGCAGCTTAGGGGTCGGACGCACCGGGGAGCTGTTTTTT.

The sample holds many counts of this clonotype. The genes are TRBV11-2 and TRBJ2-3; 8 nucleotides match TRBD1. The V and J ends lost 10 bases and 0 bases, in that order; junction bases with no gene match: 12. In germline, CDR1 is SGHAT, CDR2 FQNNGV. The CDR3 contains 16 residues. CDR3 DNA: TGTGCCACCGGCGGACCTCAGGGGGCCAGCACAGATACGCAGTATTTT. Residues: CATGGPQGASTDTQYF.

This chain connects TRBV2 to TRBJ2-6; D gene uncertain. The V and J ends lost 6 bases and 0 bases respectively, with 6 bases between them. The CDR3 length is 14 residues. Germline CDR1 SNHLY, CDR2 FYNNEI. The CDR3 nucleotides read TGTGCCAGCAGGACGGACTCTGGGGCCAACGTCCTGACTTTC. It codes for CASRTDSGANVLTF.

This clonotype was seen repeatedly, ten times or more. This chain connects TRBV6-5 to TRBJ2-7; D is ambiguous. CDR1 is MNHEY, CDR2 SVGAGI, per germline. The V gene lost 6 bases and the J gene lost 4 bases, with 10 bases spanning the gap. CDR3 length equals 12 residues. The DNA for the CDR3 is TGTGCCAGCAGCTCAGGTTGGTACGAGCAGTACTTC. It translates to CASSSGWYEQYF.

The V and J genes are TRBV4-1 and TRBJ2-1; D gene unclear. The CDR3 has 18 residues. V was trimmed by 0 bases and J by 0 bases, leaving 15 bases between them. The germline gives CDR1 MGHRA, CDR2 YSYEKL. The CDR3 is CASSQDRAGGSSYNEQFF. In nucleotides, the CDR3 is TGCGCCAGCAGCCAAGATCGGGCAGGCGGTAGCTCCTACAATGAGCAGTTCTTC.

Only a few counts were recorded for this clonotype. The J gene is TRBJ1-1, the V gene TRBV10-3; 7 bases match TRBD1. Trimming at V came to 0 bases and at J to 5 bases, leaving 9 bases not matched to a gene. Germline V lookup: CDR1 ENHRY, CDR2 SYGVKD. This CDR3 is built from 16 residues. CDR3 loop: CAISESSLQGVTEAFF. DNA of the CDR3: TGTGCCATCAGTGAGTCGTCGTTGCAGGGGGTGACTGAAGCTTTCTTT.

The V gene is TRBV6-4, the J gene TRBJ2-3; 8 bases match TRBD2. Germline CDR1 is MRHNA and CDR2 is SNTAGT. The trim removed 4 bases at V and 1 base at J, leaving 7 bases unmatched. The CDR3 spans 16 residues. DNA for the CDR3: TGTGCCAGCAGTGCCCGGGGGGGCCCTGGCACAGATACGCAGTATTTT. This codes for CASSARGGPGTDTQYF.